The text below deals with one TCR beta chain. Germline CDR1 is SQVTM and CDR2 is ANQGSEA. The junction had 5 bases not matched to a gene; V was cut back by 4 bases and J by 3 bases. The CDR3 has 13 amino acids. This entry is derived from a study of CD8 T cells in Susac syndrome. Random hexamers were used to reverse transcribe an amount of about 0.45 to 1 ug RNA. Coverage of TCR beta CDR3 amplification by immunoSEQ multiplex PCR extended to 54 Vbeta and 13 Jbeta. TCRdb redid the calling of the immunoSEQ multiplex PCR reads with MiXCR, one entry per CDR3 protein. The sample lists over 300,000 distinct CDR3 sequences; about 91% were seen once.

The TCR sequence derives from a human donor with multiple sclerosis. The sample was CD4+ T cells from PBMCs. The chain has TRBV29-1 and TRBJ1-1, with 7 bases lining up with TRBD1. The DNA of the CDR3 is TGCAGCGTTGGACAGGGTATTTACACTGAAGCTTTCTTT. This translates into CSVGQGIYTEAFF.